This TCR beta chain was obtained from a study of T cells in localized non-small cell lung cancer. Points on this clone: Antigen specificity is unknown.

Study conclusions and caveats: Longer overall survival accompanied higher blood T cell density. When the top 100 tumor clones were examined, a median around 58 of them also appeared in the adjacent lung, which was paired and uninvolved. Clonality of T cells reached its maximum in uninvolved adjacent lung, surpassing tumor. Only one tumor region went through sequencing, so heterogeneity may still be there.

Assay used: immunoSEQ multiplex PCR; TCRdb lists only in-frame clones, some missing. The table shows fewer than 40,000 clones, with roughly 87% occurring only once. The CDR3 is 18 amino acids. Germline CDR1 and CDR2: LGHNA and YSLEER. V gave up 4 bases and J gave up 7 bases, with 23 bases separating them. The source was peripheral blood mononuclear cells, collected before any cancer treatment. The V call is TRBV4-3, the J call TRBJ1-6; tentative D call: TRBD1 (6 bases). This TCR came from a man aged 40-75 years with stage III lung adenocarcinoma. CDR3 region: CASSRNIQGADNNSPLHF. CDR3 in DNA: TGCGCCAGCAGCCGCAACATACAGGGAGCCGATAACAATTCACCCCTCCACTTT.